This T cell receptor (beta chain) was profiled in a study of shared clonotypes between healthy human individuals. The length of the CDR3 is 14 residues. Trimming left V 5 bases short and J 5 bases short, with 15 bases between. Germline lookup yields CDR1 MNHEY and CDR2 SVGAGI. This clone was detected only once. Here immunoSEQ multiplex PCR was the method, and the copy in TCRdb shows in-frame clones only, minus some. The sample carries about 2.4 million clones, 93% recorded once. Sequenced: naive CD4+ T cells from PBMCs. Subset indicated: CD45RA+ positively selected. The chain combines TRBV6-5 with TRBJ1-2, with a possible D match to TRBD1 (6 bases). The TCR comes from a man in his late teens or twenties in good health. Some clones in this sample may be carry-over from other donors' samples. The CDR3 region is CASSRRDGQYGYTF. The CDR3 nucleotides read TGTGCCAGCAGTCGTAGGGACGGACAGTATGGCTACACCTTC.